One sample yielded the 12 T cell receptor beta chains listed below, sequenced in a study of blood T cell repertoires in COVID-19 (dated by TCRdb to 2018 to 2020). The library was prepared using the immunoSEQ multiplex PCR assay. This immuneACCESS table, as held by TCRdb, lists in-frame sequences with V and J called but not all clones. Of the missing ones, under half trace to an unresolved V gene in checked studies; the others have no known cause. Here the sample has 350,000 or so clones; about 90% occur a single time. 8% to 13% of the sample comes from the top ten. The specimen was peripheral blood. The origin of the receptors is a woman in her 30s with COVID-19, enrolled during active disease.

CDR3 sequence: CASSVDSYTEAFF. The CDR3 DNA reads TGTGCCAGCAGCGTGGACAGTTACACTGAAGCTTTCTTT. This sequence joins TRBV6-5 and TRBJ1-1; D possibly corresponds to TRBD1 (6 bases). CDR3 length: 13 amino acids. Germline V gene lookup returns CDR1 MNHEY and CDR2 SVGAGI. Between the trimmed V and J ends, which lost 6 bases and 3 bases, there was a span of 11 bases.

The rearrangement links TRBV5-1 to TRBJ1-1; perhaps TRBD1 as D (5 bases). Between the trimmed V and J ends, which lost 1 base and 5 bases, there was a span of 15 bases. The CDR3 runs to 15 residues. Germline V gives CDR1 SGHRS, CDR2 YFSETQ. This CDR3 is CASSLPPQGGTEAFF. As DNA, the CDR3 is TGCGCCAGCAGCTTGCCGCCGCAGGGAGGGACTGAAGCTTTCTTT.

The chain's CDR3 is CASSRDTGDGQYF. The CDR3 DNA follows: TGCGCCAGCAGCCGTGATACCGGGGATGGGCAGTACTTC. The chain carries TRBV4-1 and TRBJ2-7; the D gene is possibly TRBD2 (5 bases). V was trimmed by 4 bases and J by 9 bases, leaving 16 bases between them. The germline CDR1 and CDR2 sequences are MGHRA and YSYEKL. The CDR3 is made up of 13 amino acids.

The chain carries TRBV5-4 and TRBJ2-7, with TRBD1 matching over 8 bases. The CDR3 runs to 15 residues. Germline lookup yields CDR1 SGHNT and CDR2 YYREEE (reference sequence). Losses at the gene ends were 4 bases for V and 0 bases for J; bases not matched to a gene: 6. CDR3 protein: CASSQQGVGSYEQYF. CDR3 nucleotide sequence: TGTGCCAGCAGCCAACAGGGGGTAGGCTCCTACGAGCAGTACTTC.

J is TRBJ2-7 and V is TRBV28; D possibly corresponds to TRBD2 (5 bases). CDR1 and CDR2 from the germline V gene are MDHEN and SYDVKM. This CDR3 has 15 amino acids. Deletions cut 5 bases from V and 0 bases from J, with 14 bases between. The CDR3 region has the DNA TGTGCCAGCAGTCGGCGCGGAGGCCGCTCCTACGAGCAGTACTTC. It is translated as CASSRRGGRSYEQYF.

The genes are TRBV7-9 and TRBJ2-2, with D maybe TRBD2 (5 bases). Germline V gives CDR1 SEHNR, CDR2 FQNEAQ (reference sequence). The CDR3 covers 16 residues. Between the trimmed V and J ends, which lost 7 bases and 7 bases, there was a span of 22 bases. CDR3 sequence reads: CASNPPAANWGGELFF. The CDR3, as DNA: TGTGCCAGCAACCCCCCAGCGGCCAATTGGGGCGGGGAGCTGTTTTTT.

This clone has more than one count but fewer than ten. The CDR3 protein is CAWTGDNEKLFF. Written as DNA, the CDR3 is TGTGCCTGGACAGGGGATAATGAAAAACTGTTTTTT. V is TRBV30 and J is TRBJ1-4; D may be TRBD1 (6 bases). CDR1 is GTSNPN and CDR2 is SVGIG in the germline V gene (reference sequence). CDR3 length equals 12 residues. Trimming removed 4 bases at V and 4 bases at J, with 7 bases between.

This clone was observed a handful of times. The chain combines TRBV2 with TRBJ1-5, with D possibly TRBD1 on 5 matching bases. CDR1 and CDR2 (germline): SNHLY, FYNNEI. The CDR3 extends over 13 amino acids. Trimming removed 7 bases from V and 8 bases from J, with 15 bases in between. The CDR3 DNA sequence: TGTGCCAGCATCAGGGATCGTCAGGAGCCCCAGCATTTT. It specifies CASIRDRQEPQHF.

CDR3 bases: TGTGCCAGCAGTATGACAGGGGCTAACTACGAGCAGTACTTC. It yields the protein CASSMTGANYEQYF. This chain connects TRBV28 to TRBJ2-7, with 8 nucleotides matching TRBD1. Germline lookup yields CDR1 MDHEN and CDR2 SYDVKM. V lost 5 bases, J lost 3 bases, and 6 bases stayed unmatched. The length of the CDR3 is 14 residues.

This sequence joins TRBV28 and TRBJ1-5; possibly TRBD1 for D (6 bases). CDR1 is MDHEN and CDR2 is SYDVKM in the germline V gene. Trimming removed 6 bases at V and 5 bases at J, with 11 bases between. This CDR3 has 13 residues. The CDR3 is CASSRDTYQPQHF. The CDR3 coding sequence is TGTGCCAGCAGCCGGGACACCTATCAGCCCCAGCATTTT.

V usage is TRBV7-2 and J usage is TRBJ1-1; D possibly corresponds to TRBD1 (5 bases). Looked up from germline, CDR1 is SGHTA and CDR2 is FQGNSA. This CDR3 contains 15 residues. V was pared by 5 bases and J by 5 bases, with 18 bases between. CDR3 amino acids: CASSQSRTGWTEAFF. For the CDR3, the DNA is TGTGCCAGCAGCCAATCCCGAACAGGATGGACTGAAGCTTTCTTT.

This chain links TRBV4-3 with TRBJ1-1, with D hard to call. V lost 0 bases to trimming and J lost 4 bases, with 18 bases between them. The germline gives CDR1 LGHNA, CDR2 YSLEER. The CDR3 covers 17 residues. The CDR3, as DNA: TGCGCCAGCAGCCAAGATAGAGGGTCAGGATCGCGCACTGAAGCTTTCTTT. It codes for CASSQDRGSGSRTEAFF.